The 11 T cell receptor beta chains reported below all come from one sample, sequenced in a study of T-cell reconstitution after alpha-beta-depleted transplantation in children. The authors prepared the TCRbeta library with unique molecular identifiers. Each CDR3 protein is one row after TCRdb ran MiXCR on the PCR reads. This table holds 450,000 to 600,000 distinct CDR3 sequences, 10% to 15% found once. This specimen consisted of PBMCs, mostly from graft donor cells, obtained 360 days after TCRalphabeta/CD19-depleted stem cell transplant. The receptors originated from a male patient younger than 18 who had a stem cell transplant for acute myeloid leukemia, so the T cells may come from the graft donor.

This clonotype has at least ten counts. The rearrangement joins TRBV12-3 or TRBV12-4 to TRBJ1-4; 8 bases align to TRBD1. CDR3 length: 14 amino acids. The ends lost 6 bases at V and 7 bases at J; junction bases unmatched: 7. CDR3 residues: CASRWTGRIEKLFF. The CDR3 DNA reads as TGTGCCAGCAGGTGGACAGGGAGAATTGAAAAACTGTTTTTT.

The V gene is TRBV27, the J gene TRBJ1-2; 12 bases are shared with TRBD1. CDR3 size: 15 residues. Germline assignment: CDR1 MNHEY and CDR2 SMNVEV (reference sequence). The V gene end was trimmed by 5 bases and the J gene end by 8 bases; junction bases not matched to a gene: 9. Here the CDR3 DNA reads TGTGCCAGCAGTCACCAAGGGACAGGGGGCAGAGGCTACACCTTC. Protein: CASSHQGTGGRGYTF.

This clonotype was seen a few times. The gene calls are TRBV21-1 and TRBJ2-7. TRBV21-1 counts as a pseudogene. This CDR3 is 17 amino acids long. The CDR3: CASSKAGGLKGAYEQYF. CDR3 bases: TGTGCCAGCAGCAAAGCAGGCGGTCTAAAGGGTGCCTACGAGCAGTACTTC.

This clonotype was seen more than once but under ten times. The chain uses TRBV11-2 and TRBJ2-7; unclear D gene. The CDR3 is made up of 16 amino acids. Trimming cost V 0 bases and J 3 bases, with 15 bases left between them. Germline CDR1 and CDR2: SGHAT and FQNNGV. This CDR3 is CASSLEENHIGYEQYF. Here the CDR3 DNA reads TGTGCCAGCAGCTTAGAGGAGAACCACATAGGCTACGAGCAGTACTTC. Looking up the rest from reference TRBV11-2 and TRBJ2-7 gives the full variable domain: EAGVAQSPRYKIIEKRQSVAFWCNPISGHATLYWYQQILGQGPKLLIQFQNNGVVDDSQLPKDRFSAERLKGVDSTLKIQPAKLEDSAVYLCASSLEENHIGYEQYFGPGTRLTVT.

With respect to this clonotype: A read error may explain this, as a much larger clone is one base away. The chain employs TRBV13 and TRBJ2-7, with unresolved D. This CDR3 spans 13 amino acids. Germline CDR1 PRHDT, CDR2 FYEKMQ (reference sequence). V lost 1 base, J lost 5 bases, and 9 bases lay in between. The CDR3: CASSLEGWDEQYF. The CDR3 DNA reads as TGTGCCAGCAGCTTAGAGGGCTGGGACGAGCAGTACTTC. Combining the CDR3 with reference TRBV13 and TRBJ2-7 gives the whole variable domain AAGVIQSPRHLIKEKRETATLKCYPIPRHDTVYWYQQGPGQDPQFLISFYEKMQSDKGSIPDRFSAQQFSDYHSELNMSSLELGDSALYFCASSLEGWDEQYFGPGTRLTVT.

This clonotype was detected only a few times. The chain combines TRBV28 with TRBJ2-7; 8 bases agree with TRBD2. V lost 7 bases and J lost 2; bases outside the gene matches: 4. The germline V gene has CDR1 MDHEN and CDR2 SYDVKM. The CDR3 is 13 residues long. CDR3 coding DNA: TGTGCCAGCAACGGCGGGGGGACCTACGAGCAGTACTTC. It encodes CASNGGGTYEQYF.

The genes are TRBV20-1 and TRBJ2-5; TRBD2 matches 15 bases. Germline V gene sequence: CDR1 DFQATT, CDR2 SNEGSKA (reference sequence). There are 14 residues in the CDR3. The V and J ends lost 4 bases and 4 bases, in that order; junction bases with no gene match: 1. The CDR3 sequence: CSAMGLAGGETQYF. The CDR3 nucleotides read TGCAGTGCTATGGGACTAGCGGGAGGAGAGACCCAGTACTTC.

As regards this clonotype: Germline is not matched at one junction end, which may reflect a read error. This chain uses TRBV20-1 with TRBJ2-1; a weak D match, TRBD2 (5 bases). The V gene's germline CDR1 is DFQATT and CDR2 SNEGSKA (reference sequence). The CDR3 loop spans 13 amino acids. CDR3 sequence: CSARDFGAATMIF. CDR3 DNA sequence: TGCAGTGCTAGAGATTTTGGAGCGGCAACTATGATCTTC.

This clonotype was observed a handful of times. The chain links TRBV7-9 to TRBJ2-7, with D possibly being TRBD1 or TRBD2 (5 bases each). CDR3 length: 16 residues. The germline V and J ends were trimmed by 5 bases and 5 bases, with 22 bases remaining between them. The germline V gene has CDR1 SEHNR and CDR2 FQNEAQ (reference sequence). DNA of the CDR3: TGTGCCAGCAGCCCATTCCTGGCAGGGAGAAGCAACGAGCAGTACTTC. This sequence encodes CASSPFLAGRSNEQYF.

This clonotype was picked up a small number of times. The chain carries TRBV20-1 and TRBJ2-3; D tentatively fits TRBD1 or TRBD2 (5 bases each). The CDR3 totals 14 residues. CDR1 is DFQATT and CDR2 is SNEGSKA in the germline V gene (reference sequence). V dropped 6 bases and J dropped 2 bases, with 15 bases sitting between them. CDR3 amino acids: CSAQRGGLTDTQYF. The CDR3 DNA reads TGCAGTGCACAGAGGGGTGGGCTCACAGATACGCAGTATTTT.

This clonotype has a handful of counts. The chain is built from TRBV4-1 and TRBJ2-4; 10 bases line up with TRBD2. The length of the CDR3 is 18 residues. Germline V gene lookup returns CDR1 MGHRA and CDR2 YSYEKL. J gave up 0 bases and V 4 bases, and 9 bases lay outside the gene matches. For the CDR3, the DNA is TGCGCCAGCAGCCCGGGACTAGCGAGAACTATAGCCAAAAACATTCAGTACTTC. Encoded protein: CASSPGLARTIAKNIQYF.